This record concerns one T cell receptor beta chain sequence. No antigen is known for it. This specimen belongs to a study of monozygotic twins with inflammatory bowel disease. Study-level results: Concordance status among twins (concordant versus discordant) showed no link to repertoire similarity, possibly from limited power.

TCRdb re-analyzed the 5' RACE reads; it lists each CDR3 protein once, without DNA. This sample's table has roughly 200,000 distinct CDR3 sequences. The sequence was obtained from a human donor with ulcerative colitis or Crohn's disease, or a healthy co-twin of an affected twin (not recorded which). Sample: blood.

This CDR3 is CASSPGTGGLDEQFF. The chain uses TRBV12-3 or TRBV12-4 and TRBJ2-1; TCRdb selects TRBD1, and the lack of DNA leaves this call unchecked. CDR3 length: 15 amino acids.